The 13 T cell receptor beta chains given below trace back to one sample, sequenced in a study of T cell responses to AZD1222 COVID-19 vaccine. Data came from immunoSEQ multiplex PCR; TCRdb stores just in-frame clones and leaves some out. Among some 120,000 clones, roughly nine tenths were seen once, and the ten largest hold 4% to 4.5%. This material consisted of peripheral blood, taken on day 0 of AZD1222 vaccination. The source of these receptors is an adult in good health.

The CDR3 DNA sequence: TGTGCCAGCAGCTTAGAGGGCGAGGGTGGAAACACCATATATTTT. It translates to CASSLEGEGGNTIYF. This sequence joins TRBV11-2 and TRBJ1-3, with D unresolved. This CDR3 contains 15 residues. V was pared by 0 bases and J by 3 bases, with 9 bases between. CDR1 and CDR2 from the germline V gene are SGHAT and FQNNGV.

The chain links TRBV2 to TRBJ1-5, with D hard to call. CDR1 SNHLY and CDR2 FYNNEI come from the germline V gene. V gave up 4 bases and J gave up 9 bases, with 10 bases separating them. There are 12 residues in the CDR3. This CDR3 reads CASSAIVGPQHF. DNA of the CDR3: TGTGCCAGCAGTGCGATTGTAGGGCCCCAGCATTTT.

The rearrangement uses TRBV23-1 and TRBJ1-5; TRBD1 matches at 9 bases. TRBV23-1 is classed as an ORF, of uncertain function. The CDR3 runs 16 residues. V shed 1 base, J shed 6 bases, and the junction held 7 bases outside the gene matches. The chain's CDR3 is CASSQYETGGGQPQHF. The CDR3 nucleotides are TGCGCCAGCAGTCAATATGAAACAGGGGGCGGTCAGCCCCAGCATTTT.

This chain uses TRBV19 with TRBJ2-7; D might be TRBD1 (5 bases). V was cut by 1 base and J by 3 bases, with 13 bases left in between. CDR1 LNHDA and CDR2 SQIVND come from the germline V gene (reference sequence). The CDR3 is 15 residues long. The CDR3 protein is CASSIGGTVNYEQYF. The CDR3 coding sequence is TGTGCCAGTAGTATAGGGGGCACCGTTAACTACGAGCAGTACTTC.

This clone was seen just once. The chain has TRBV10-2 and TRBJ2-3; 9 bases map to TRBD2. The J segment lost 1 base and the V segment lost 6 bases, leaving 8 bases of the junction unmatched. Looked up from germline, CDR1 is WSHSY and CDR2 is SAAADI. CDR3 size: 16 residues. In nucleotides, the CDR3 is TGCGCCAGCAGCAAGGGACTAGCTTCGGGCACAGATACGCAGTATTTT. It translates to CASSKGLASGTDTQYF.

The chain uses TRBV29-1 and TRBJ2-1; tentative D call: TRBD1 (6 bases). This CDR3 is 15 amino acids long. Trimming left V 4 bases short and J 0 bases short, with 13 bases between. From germline, CDR1 is SQVTM and CDR2 ANQGSEA. CDR3 sequence: CSVGHRDNSYNEQFF. The CDR3 nucleotides read TGCAGCGTTGGGCACCGGGACAACTCCTACAATGAGCAGTTCTTC.

This clone was seen once. The chain joins TRBV19 to TRBJ2-2, with 7 bases aligning to TRBD1. J was trimmed by 1 base and V by 3 bases; bases with no gene match: 2. The CDR3 spans 15 residues. Germline CDR1 reads LNHDA; CDR2 reads SQIVND (reference sequence). The CDR3 region is CASSIQGVNTGELFF. The CDR3 coding sequence is TGTGCCAGTAGTATTCAGGGGGTGAACACCGGGGAGCTGTTTTTT. Full variable domain (outside the CDR3, taken from reference TRBV19 and TRBJ2-2): DGGITQSPKYLFRKEGQNVTLSCEQNLNHDAMYWYRQDPGQGLRLIYYSQIVNDFQKGDIAEGYSVSREKKESFPLTVTSAQKNPTAFYLCASSIQGVNTGELFFGEGSRLTVL.

The chain recombines TRBV7-2 with TRBJ2-7, with TRBD1 matching over 8 bases. The CDR3 runs 15 residues. V dropped 5 bases and J dropped 4; count of bases not matched to a gene: 10. Germline V gives CDR1 SGHTA, CDR2 FQGNSA. The CDR3 DNA is TGTGCCAGCAGCATTCTTCCCCAGGGGGCATACGAGCAGTACTTC. It translates to CASSILPQGAYEQYF.

Remarks on this clone: The conserved phenylalanine or tryptophan normally closing the CDR3 is absent here, so this likely arose from a read error. The DNA is omitted, as the CDR3 cannot be located on it reliably, and the CDR3 follows TCRdb's listing. This chain uses TRBV24-1 with TRBJ1-2. Germline loops: CDR1 KGHDR, CDR2 SFDVKD. The CDR3 is 10 residues long, ends included. The chain's CDR3 is CATSDLQPGR.

In its sample, this clone was seen once. This chain connects TRBV28 to TRBJ1-4; D uncertain. The length of the CDR3 is 14 residues. Germline V gene sequence: CDR1 MDHEN, CDR2 SYDVKM. The V gene lost 2 bases and the J gene lost 3 bases, with 7 bases spanning the gap. In DNA form, the CDR3 reads TGTGCCAGCAGTTTACTGTTTTCTAATGAAAAACTGTTTTTT. Translated, it gives CASSLLFSNEKLFF.

The chain is built from TRBV18 and TRBJ1-1; possibly TRBD1 for D (6 bases). Germline-derived CDR1 and CDR2 are KGHSH and LQKENI. CDR3 size: 14 residues. V lost 4 bases to trimming and J lost 1 base, with 10 bases between them. CDR3 in DNA: TGTGCCAGCTCACTTGGACAGTCGAACACTGAAGCTTTCTTT. Translating gives CASSLGQSNTEAFF.

The V gene is TRBV6-8, the J gene TRBJ2-6; unclear D gene. The CDR3 has 18 amino acids. Per germline, CDR1 MNHGY and CDR2 SAAAGT. The V end lost 7 bases, the J end lost 2 bases, and 21 bases lay between the germline ends. The CDR3 DNA follows: TGTGCCAGCACTGTGTACGGCAGCCCGCCGCCTGGGGCCAACGTCCTGACTTTC. It is translated as CASTVYGSPPPGANVLTF.

The chain joins TRBV5-6 to TRBJ1-2; D may be TRBD1 (6 bases). This CDR3 comprises 16 residues. The germline V gene has CDR1 SGHDT and CDR2 YYEEEE. V lost 0 bases to trimming and J lost 4 bases, with 16 bases between them. The CDR3 protein is CASSLGTGSLSYGYTF. The CDR3 coding sequence is TGTGCCAGCAGCTTGGGAACAGGGTCCCTAAGCTATGGCTACACCTTC.